One sample yielded the 3 T cell receptor beta chains listed below, sequenced in a study of beta chain features in type 1 diabetes. Their recognized antigens are unknown. Whole-study results and caveats: Shorter TCRB CDR3s, moderately but significantly so, were found in Type 1 diabetes patients in all four CD4+ subsets.

All of the isolated RNA was reverse transcribed, so expressed TCRB transcripts were sequenced. The repertoire was sequenced with immunoSEQ multiplex PCR; TCRdb's copy has only in-frame clones and lacks some. The sample records under 250,000 clones, 14% being singletons. The sample comprised naive CD4+ T cells from blood. These receptors originate from a man between 25 and 39 years old with type 1 diabetes.

This clone has more than one count but fewer than ten. CDR3 residues: CASRQTGDRAYEQYF. CDR3 in DNA: TGCGCCAGCAGGCAAACAGGGGACCGGGCCTACGAGCAGTACTTC. The chain couples TRBV23-1 to TRBJ2-7, with 7 nucleotides matching TRBD1. TRBV23-1 is sorted into the ORF group, with uncertain function. The CDR3 is 15 residues long. V was clipped by 6 bases and J by 2 bases; unmatched bases: 10.

The rearrangement joins TRBV6-5 to TRBJ1-6; 9 bases align to TRBD1. This CDR3 spans 14 amino acids. In germline, CDR1 is MNHEY, CDR2 SVGAGI. The ends lost 6 bases at V and 8 bases at J; junction bases unmatched: 5. The CDR3 DNA is TGTGCCAGCAGAAGACGACAGGGGGATTCACCCCTCCACTTT. Its protein is CASRRRQGDSPLHF.

This clone was found a few times. The J gene is TRBJ1-5, the V gene TRBV18; TRBD1 is a possible D gene (5 bases). This CDR3 contains 13 residues. Germline loops: CDR1 KGHSH, CDR2 LQKENI. Trimming removed 4 bases from V and 4 bases from J, with 8 bases in between. This CDR3 reads CASSRGENQPQHF. The CDR3 DNA sequence: TGTGCCAGCTCACGGGGCGAAAATCAGCCCCAGCATTTT.